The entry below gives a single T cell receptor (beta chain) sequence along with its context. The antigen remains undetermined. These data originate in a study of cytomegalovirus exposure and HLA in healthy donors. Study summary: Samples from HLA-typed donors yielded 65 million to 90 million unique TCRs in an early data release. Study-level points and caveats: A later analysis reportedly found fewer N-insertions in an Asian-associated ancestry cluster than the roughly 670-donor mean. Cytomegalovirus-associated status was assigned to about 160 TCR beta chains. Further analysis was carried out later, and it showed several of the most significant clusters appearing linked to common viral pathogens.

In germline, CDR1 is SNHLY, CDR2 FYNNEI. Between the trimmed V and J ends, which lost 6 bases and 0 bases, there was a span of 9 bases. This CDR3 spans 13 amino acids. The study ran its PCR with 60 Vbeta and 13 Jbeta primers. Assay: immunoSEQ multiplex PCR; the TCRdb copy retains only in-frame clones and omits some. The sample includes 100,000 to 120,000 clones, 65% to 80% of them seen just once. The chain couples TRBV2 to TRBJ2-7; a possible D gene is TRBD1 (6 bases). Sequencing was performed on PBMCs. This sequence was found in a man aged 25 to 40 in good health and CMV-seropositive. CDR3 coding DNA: TGTGCCAGCAGCGAGGACAGCTCCTACGAGCAGTACTTC. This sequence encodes CASSEDSSYEQYF.